The source of this T cell receptor (beta chain) is a study of radiotherapy plus CTLA-4 blockade in lung cancer. Per germline, CDR1 SGHRS and CDR2 YFSETQ. CDR3 length equals 19 residues. Germline trimming cut 0 bases from V and 0 bases from J; bases unmatched to any gene: 5. With respect to this clone: No antigen is known for it.

Data came from immunoSEQ multiplex PCR; TCRdb stores just in-frame clones and leaves some out. The table shows 110,000 or so clones, with roughly 80% occurring only once. In chemo-refractory metastatic non-small-cell lung cancer, patients got ipilimumab CTLA-4 blockade together with focal radiation. Findings of the study overall: Following radiotherapy plus ipilimumab, tumor-derived TCR clones expanded in the blood. Reports identified early blood T cell clone dynamics, with interferon-beta, as the best response predictor.

The TCR sequence derives from a human donor with non-small cell lung cancer who had a partial response to radiotherapy plus ipilimumab. Material: peripheral blood, obtained from a patient treated with radiotherapy plus ipilimumab. The chain joins TRBV5-1 to TRBJ2-1; 14 nucleotides line up with TRBD2. CDR3 DNA: TGCGCCAGCAGCTTGGCCAGACTAGCGGGAGGGAGCTCCTACAATGAGCAGTTCTTC. It codes for CASSLARLAGGSSYNEQFF.